The rows below give T cell receptor beta chains drawn from one sample of a study of cytomegalovirus exposure and HLA in healthy donors. Sequencing was performed with immunoSEQ multiplex PCR; in TCRdb, only in-frame clones are kept and a portion is missing. The sample lists under 130,000 clones; about 16% were seen once. The sequencing sample was made of PBMCs. These receptors originate from a female donor in good health and CMV-seronegative. Both conserved end residues are part of each CDR3. Each record gives: V gene, J gene, CDR3 protein.

>TRBV25-1|TRBJ1-2
CASSDFTGNGYTF
>TRBV5-1|TRBJ1-2
CASSFVTDSVYGYTF
>TRBV9|TRBJ1-1
CASSGQQGNTEAFF
>TRBV7-6|TRBJ2-3
CASSLARLAGDVSDTQYF
>TRBV5-6|TRBJ1-1
CASSLGRNTEAFF
>TRBV2|TRBJ2-7
CASSEARFQGNYEQYF
>TRBV28|TRBJ2-1
CASSPGLAGGWEQFF
>TRBV11-2|TRBJ2-5
CASISGETQYF
>TRBV7-2|TRBJ1-5
CASSLHFDRENQPQHF
>TRBV27|TRBJ1-4
CASSRKFKVRGKAANEKLFF
>TRBV6-5|TRBJ1-2
CASSFYDLGGYTF
>TRBV25-1|TRBJ2-7
CASSEAAGDEQYF
>TRBV6-5|TRBJ1-6
CASSSPNSPLHF
>TRBV29-1|TRBJ2-3
CSVEDRLAGVTDTQYF
>TRBV4-2|TRBJ2-6
CASSRQGQGSGANVLTF
>TRBV30|TRBJ2-5
CAWTRRGRTTQYF
>TRBV4-2|TRBJ1-5
CASSPRVNDQPQHF
>TRBV29-1|TRBJ2-2
CSGGAGTGAYTGELFF
>TRBV7-8|TRBJ2-5
CASSLVGAGGRETQYF
>TRBV6-1|TRBJ2-7
CASSELSTGYEQYF
>TRBV2|TRBJ1-4
CASNVPLASNEKLFF
>TRBV30|TRBJ2-2
CAWSVGLAAPGELFF
>TRBV4-3|TRBJ2-1
CASSDTSSAYNEQFF
>TRBV11-2|TRBJ2-2
CASSRRGNTGELFF
>TRBV4-2|TRBJ2-7
CASSQARTGLVTYEQYF
>TRBV10-3|TRBJ1-4
CAIRAAAGEKLFF
>TRBV4-1|TRBJ2-3
CASSQPGLAGGPGTDTQYF
>TRBV25-1|TRBJ1-6
CASSEGGQGNSPLHF
>TRBV7-9|TRBJ1-1
CEYRDGITEAFF
>TRBV6-1|TRBJ2-7
CASSVGRDIRPYEQYF
>TRBV5-1|TRBJ2-7
CASSLSGAPYEQYF
>TRBV7-2|TRBJ2-6
CASSSNMASGANVLTF
>TRBV6-5|TRBJ1-1
CASRHTPGQAFEAFF
>TRBV4-3|TRBJ2-3
CASSQGWRVLAVDTQYF
>TRBV27|TRBJ1-5
CASSLGTQGQQPQHF
>TRBV28|TRBJ1-2
CASSGTGRYGYTF
>TRBV6-6|TRBJ2-3
CASSYSRVAKDTQYF
>TRBV28|TRBJ1-1
CASSSQGEVYTEAFF
>TRBV30|TRBJ2-1
CAWSVLAGGHYNEQFF